This entry lists 17 T cell receptor beta chains sequenced from one sample in a study of CD8 T cells in Susac syndrome. Random hexamers were used to reverse transcribe an amount of 0.5 to 1 ug RNA. One entry per CDR3 protein, called by TCRdb with MiXCR from the immunoSEQ multiplex PCR reads. Among 210,000 or so distinct CDR3 sequences listed, 94% were seen once. Source material: CD4+ T cells from PBMCs. These receptors originate from a human donor with Susac syndrome.

This clonotype was seen just once. The chain has TRBV29-1 and TRBJ1-4; D remains unclear. The V end was cut by 0 bases, the J end by 8 bases, with 10 bases between. Per the germline V gene, CDR1 is SQVTM and CDR2 is ANQGSEA. The CDR3 runs to 13 residues. CDR3 nucleotide sequence: TGCAGCGTTGAAGAGGGTAGTAGCGAAAAACTGTTTTTT. This encodes CSVEEGSSEKLFF.

This chain links TRBV20-1 with TRBJ1-2, with D tentatively TRBD1 (6 bases). V was pared by 1 base and J by 4 bases, with 16 bases between. The CDR3 runs to 15 residues. Germline CDR1 is DFQATT and CDR2 is SNEGSKA (reference sequence). The CDR3 protein is CSARAPMDSPYGYTF. In nucleotides, the CDR3 is TGCAGTGCTAGAGCCCCGATGGACAGTCCCTATGGCTACACCTTC.

The rearrangement links TRBV29-1 to TRBJ1-2, with 7 bases fitting TRBD1. The CDR3 sequence is 13 residues long. Germline CDR1 is SQVTM and CDR2 is ANQGSEA. The V gene end was trimmed by 7 bases and the J gene end by 7 bases; junction bases not matched to a gene: 12. The CDR3 loop reads CSAEKQGYGGYTF. The CDR3 DNA follows: TGCAGCGCCGAGAAACAGGGGTACGGTGGCTACACCTTC.

This clonotype was recorded only once. The chain employs TRBV20-1 and TRBJ2-3, with TRBD2 matching over 13 bases. Germline trimming cut 2 bases from V and 6 bases from J; bases unmatched to any gene: 5. CDR3 size: 15 residues. Germline lookup yields CDR1 DFQATT and CDR2 SNEGSKA (reference sequence). The CDR3 nucleotides are TGCAGTGCTAGACTACCGGGACTAGCGGGGGATACGCAGTATTTT. Translated: CSARLPGLAGDTQYF.

This chain links TRBV4-3 with TRBJ2-1; either TRBD1 or TRBD2 may supply D (6 bases each). Per germline, CDR1 LGHNA and CDR2 YSLEER. V lost 4 bases and J lost 7, with 11 bases in between. This CDR3 spans 13 amino acids. CDR3 sequence reads: CASSLQGGNEQFF. The DNA for the CDR3 is TGCGCCAGCAGCCTACAAGGGGGGAATGAGCAGTTCTTC.

V usage is TRBV5-1 and J usage is TRBJ2-5; 10 bases align to TRBD1. The CDR3 totals 13 residues. Germline CDR1 and CDR2: SGHRS and YFSETQ. With 0 bases clipped from V and 10 bases from J, the junction kept 3 bases outside the gene matches. CDR3: CASSLEGQGIQYF. CDR3 nucleotide sequence: TGCGCCAGCAGCTTGGAGGGACAGGGGATCCAGTACTTC.

V gene TRBV29-1 combines with J gene TRBJ1-2; perhaps TRBD1 as D (5 bases). With 6 bases removed from V and 5 bases from J, the gap between germline ends came to 13 bases. Germline CDR1 is SQVTM and CDR2 is ANQGSEA. The CDR3 covers 12 residues. The CDR3 sequence: CSVLQGGYGYTF. As DNA, the CDR3 is TGCAGCGTCCTCCAGGGAGGGTATGGCTACACCTTC.

CDR3 nucleotide sequence: TGCAGCGTTTTCGGGGAGGCCAATCAGCCCCAGCATTTT. It yields the protein CSVFGEANQPQHF. The chain has TRBV29-1 and TRBJ1-5, with D unresolved. CDR3 length: 13 residues. CDR1 is SQVTM and CDR2 is ANQGSEA in the germline V gene. V gave up 5 bases and J gave up 3 bases, with 11 bases separating them.

V usage is TRBV20-1 and J usage is TRBJ1-2; D might be TRBD1 (6 bases). Trimming removed 0 bases at V and 8 bases at J, with 19 bases between. Germline lookup yields CDR1 DFQATT and CDR2 SNEGSKA (reference sequence). The length of the CDR3 is 15 residues. The CDR3 protein is CSARDPGEIRSGYTF. CDR3 DNA: TGCAGTGCTAGAGATCCAGGGGAGATAAGGAGCGGCTACACCTTC.

The rearrangement links TRBV20-1 to TRBJ1-2; 9 positions match TRBD1. CDR3 length equals 14 residues. Germline loops: CDR1 DFQATT, CDR2 SNEGSKA (reference sequence). The J segment lost 7 bases and the V segment lost 0 bases, leaving 6 bases of the junction unmatched. The CDR3: CSAREKDRGTGYTF. The CDR3 region has the DNA TGCAGTGCTAGAGAAAAGGACAGGGGAACTGGCTACACCTTC.

The rearrangement uses TRBV20-1 and TRBJ1-1; 8 nucleotides match TRBD1. The CDR3 contains 11 residues. Per germline, CDR1 DFQATT and CDR2 SNEGSKA (reference sequence). Losses at the gene ends were 5 bases for V and 10 bases for J; bases not matched to a gene: 6. Here the CDR3 reads CSASQGAGAFF. The DNA for the CDR3 is TGCAGTGCTTCCCAGGGGGCTGGAGCTTTCTTT.

There are a few counts of this clonotype. The chain carries TRBV5-1 and TRBJ1-5; D call uncertain. V was cut by 0 bases and J by 0 bases, with 10 bases left in between. Germline values: CDR1 SGHRS, CDR2 YFSETQ. This CDR3 region has 16 residues. The CDR3 loop is CASSLEGRDSNQPQHF. The CDR3 DNA reads TGCGCCAGCAGCTTGGAGGGCCGTGATAGCAATCAGCCCCAGCATTTT. Supplemented by reference TRBV5-1 and TRBJ1-5, the full variable domain reads KAGVTQTPRYLIKTRGQQVTLSCSPISGHRSVSWYQQTPGQGLQFLFEYFSETQRNKGNFPGRFSGRQFSNSRSEMNVSTLELGDSALYLCASSLEGRDSNQPQHFGDGTRLSIL.

The chain carries TRBV5-1 and TRBJ2-7; 8 bases align to TRBD2. Germline lookup yields CDR1 SGHRS and CDR2 YFSETQ. Trimming at V came to 3 bases and at J to 3 bases, leaving 8 bases not matched to a gene. There are 15 residues in the CDR3. Here the CDR3 DNA reads TGCGCCAGCAGCTCCGATGGGACTAGTGTCTACGAGCAGTACTTC. It translates to CASSSDGTSVYEQYF.

The chain is built from TRBV7-3 and TRBJ2-5; D possibly corresponds to TRBD1 (5 bases). This CDR3 contains 15 residues. Germline assignment: CDR1 SGHTA and CDR2 FQGTGA. The V end lost 0 bases, the J end lost 4 bases, and 12 bases lay between the germline ends. CDR3: CASSLTGVPGETQYF. In DNA form, the CDR3 reads TGTGCCAGCAGCTTAACAGGGGTCCCAGGAGAGACCCAGTACTTC.

The V and J genes are TRBV11-3 and TRBJ2-1; 10 bases agree with TRBD2. This CDR3 spans 15 amino acids. The V gene's germline CDR1 is SGHNT and CDR2 YENEEA. The junction had 3 bases not matched to a gene; V was cut back by 0 bases and J by 7 bases. The CDR3 loop reads CASSLDGTSDNEQFF. The DNA of the CDR3 is TGTGCCAGCAGCTTAGACGGGACTAGCGATAATGAGCAGTTCTTC. Combining the CDR3 with reference TRBV11-3 and TRBJ2-1 gives the whole variable domain EAGVVQSPRYKIIEKKQPVAFWCNPISGHNTLYWYLQNLGQGPELLIRYENEEAVDDSQLPKDRFSAERLKGVDSTLKIQPAELGDSAVYLCASSLDGTSDNEQFFGPGTRLTVL.

This rearrangement joins TRBV29-1 to TRBJ1-5; D uncertain. V lost 5 bases and J lost 8, with 13 bases in between. This CDR3 region has 12 residues. Germline CDR1 SQVTM, CDR2 ANQGSEA. CDR3 sequence: CSVQRGAEPQHF. The CDR3 DNA follows: TGCAGCGTTCAGCGGGGTGCAGAGCCCCAGCATTTT.

The chain recombines TRBV20-1 with TRBJ2-3; D is possibly TRBD2 (7 bases). The V end was cut by 6 bases, the J end by 4 bases, with 26 bases between. Germline V gene data show CDR1 as DFQATT and CDR2 as SNEGSKA (reference sequence). The CDR3 spans 17 residues. The CDR3 coding sequence is TGCAGTGCCCAACCGTCGGGGGGAGGGGGTAGGGCAGATACGCAGTATTTT. It codes for CSAQPSGGGGRADTQYF.